These T cell receptor beta chains were read from a single sample in a study of CD8+CD57+ T cells in acquired aplastic anemia. One entry per CDR3 protein results from TCRdb running MiXCR on the reads. The sample lists some 180,000 distinct CDR3 sequences, less than 65% occurring once. Material for sequencing was sorted CD4+, CD8+, or CD8+CD57+ T cells (not recorded which) from PBMCs. Receptors originate from a human donor with aplastic anemia. Each CDR3 is given with its conserved first and last residue. A D gene is named only where the DNA matches it firmly. Only part of the rows carry a size: once, few, many, or a class if the clone is expanded.

j_call | v_call | clone_size | d_call | cdr3_aa | cdr3_nt
TRBJ1-6 | TRBV27 | many | TRBD1 | CASRPSPGQGSPLHF | TGTGCCAGCAGACCCTCACCGGGACAGGGTTCACCCCTCCACTTT
TRBJ1-1 | TRBV4-1 | - | TRBD1 | CASSQVTGALNTEAFF | TGCGCCAGCAGCCAAGTCACAGGGGCGCTGAACACTGAAGCTTTCTTT
TRBJ2-1 | TRBV24-1 | - | TRBD2 | CATSGSSGGANYNEQFF | TGTGCCACCAGTGGGTCTAGCGGGGGGGCAAACTACAATGAGCAGTTCTTC
TRBJ2-1 | TRBV11-3 | - | TRBD1 | CASSVGTGGMVF | TGTGCCAGCAGCGTAGGGACAGGGGGCATGGTCTTC
TRBJ2-3 | TRBV10-3 | once | - | CASSYMNPADTQYF | TGTGCCAGCAGTTACATGAATCCCGCAGATACGCAGTATTTT
TRBJ1-1 | TRBV10-3 | - | TRBD1 | CAISETGVRTEAFF | TGTGCCATCAGTGAGACAGGGGTTCGGACTGAAGCTTTCTTT
TRBJ2-5 | TRBV10-3 | - | TRBD2 | CAEFGGLALWGGEAQYF | TGTGCCGAATTTGGCGGACTAGCGCTATGGGGCGGGGAGGCCCAGTACTTC
TRBJ1-1 | TRBV7-2 | - | - | CASSSRTVRANTEAFF | TGTGCCAGCAGCTCGCGGACAGTTAGGGCGAACACTGAAGCTTTCTTT
TRBJ2-3 | TRBV2 | - | - | CASNPGPVADTQYF | TGTGCCAGCAATCCTGGACCAGTGGCAGATACGCAGTATTTT
TRBJ1-4 | TRBV20-1 | many | - | CSARDLGQTGTNEKLFF | TGCAGTGCTAGAGATCTGGGGCAGACGGGAACTAATGAAAAACTGTTTTTT
TRBJ2-7 | TRBV20-1 | - | - | CSARLGRNYEQYF | TGCAGTGCTAGACTAGGCCGTAATTACGAGCAGTACTTC
TRBJ2-7 | TRBV7-6 | - | - | CASSARYREDSYEQYF | TGTGCCAGCAGCGCCCGGTACAGAGAAGACTCCTACGAGCAGTACTTC
TRBJ2-5 | TRBV20-1 | - | - | CSVVTSMGNQPQYF | TGCAGTGTCGTGACTTCCATGGGGAATCAGCCCCAGTACTTC
TRBJ2-7 | TRBV5-5 | - | - | CASSLSGLLVNDEQYF | TGTGCCAGCAGCTTGTCAGGGCTTCTCGTGAACGACGAGCAGTACTTC
TRBJ1-2 | TRBV7-9 | few | - | CASSLQGSFSNYGYTF | TGTGCCAGCAGCTTACAGGGAAGCTTTTCTAACTATGGCTACACCTTC
TRBJ1-1 | TRBV20-1 | once | - | CSADQGLTEAFF | TGCAGTGCTGACCAAGGACTTACTGAAGCTTTCTTT